The 4 T cell receptor beta chains below come from one sample, sequenced in a study of T cells in Graves' hyperthyroidism and ophthalmopathy. TCR beta CDR3 region amplification was performed from RNA transcripts. First-round RT-PCR targeting the TCR CDR3 was performed with the HTBI primer set. MiXCR, applied by TCRdb to the multiplex PCR reads, yields one record per CDR3 protein. The table includes under 750,000 distinct CDR3 sequences, roughly a sixth detected once. What was sequenced was blood. The receptors originated from a woman aged 45 to 65 with Graves' hyperthyroidism that later progressed to Graves' ophthalmopathy.

The chain employs TRBV3-1 and TRBJ2-3; possible D gene TRBD2, 6 bases. V was shortened by 4 bases and J by 5 bases, with 16 bases between the two germline ends. There are 15 residues in the CDR3. Per the germline V gene, CDR1 is LGHDT and CDR2 is YNNKEL (reference sequence). The CDR3 spells CASSRRGPAGDTQYF. CDR3 nucleotide sequence: TGTGCCAGCAGCCGGCGGGGCCCCGCGGGAGATACGCAGTATTTT.

The sample holds many counts of this clonotype. This rearrangement joins TRBV3-1 to TRBJ2-5; D remains unclear. V was clipped by 1 base and J by 1 base, with 7 bases between them. The CDR3 has 14 amino acids. Germline lookup yields CDR1 LGHDT and CDR2 YNNKEL (reference sequence). The CDR3 sequence is CASSQVRTQETQYF. The DNA for the CDR3 is TGTGCCAGCAGCCAAGTCCGGACCCAAGAGACCCAGTACTTC.

Many counts were recorded for this clonotype. This chain links TRBV6-1 with TRBJ2-7; 7 bases line up with TRBD1. Per germline, CDR1 MNHNS and CDR2 SASEGT. The CDR3 loop spans 15 amino acids. Trimming removed 1 base from V and 2 bases from J; junction bases left unmatched: 5. Here the CDR3 DNA reads TGTGCCAGCAGTGAAGTTCATGGGACAGCCTACGAGCAGTACTTC. This codes for CASSEVHGTAYEQYF.

This clonotype came up a few times. V is TRBV29-1 and J is TRBJ2-7, with no clear D. Deletions cut 5 bases from V and 1 base from J, with 21 bases between. Per germline, CDR1 SQVTM and CDR2 ANQGSEA. This CDR3 region has 16 residues. CDR3 amino acids: CSVYTTSGSLSYEQYF. CDR3 in DNA: TGCAGCGTTTACACCACTTCCGGGTCCCTTTCCTACGAGCAGTACTTC.